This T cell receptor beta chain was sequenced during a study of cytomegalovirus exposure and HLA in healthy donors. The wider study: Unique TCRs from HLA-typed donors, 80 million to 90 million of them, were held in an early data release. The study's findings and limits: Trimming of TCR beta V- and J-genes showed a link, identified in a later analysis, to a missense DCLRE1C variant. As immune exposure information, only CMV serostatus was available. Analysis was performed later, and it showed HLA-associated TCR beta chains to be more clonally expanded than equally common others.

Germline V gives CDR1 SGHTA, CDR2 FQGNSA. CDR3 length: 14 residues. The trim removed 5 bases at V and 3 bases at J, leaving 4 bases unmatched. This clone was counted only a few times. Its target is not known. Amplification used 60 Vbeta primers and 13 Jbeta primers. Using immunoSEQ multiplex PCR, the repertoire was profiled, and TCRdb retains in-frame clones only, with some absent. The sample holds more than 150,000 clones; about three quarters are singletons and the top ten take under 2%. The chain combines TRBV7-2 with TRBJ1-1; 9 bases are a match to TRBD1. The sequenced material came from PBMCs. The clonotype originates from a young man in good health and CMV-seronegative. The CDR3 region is CASSPGQGHTEAFF. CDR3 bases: TGTGCCAGCAGCCCCGGACAGGGGCACACTGAAGCTTTCTTT. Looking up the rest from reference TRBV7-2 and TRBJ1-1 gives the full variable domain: GAGVSQSPSNKVTEKGKDVELRCDPISGHTALYWYRQSLGQGLEFLIYFQGNSAPDKSGLPSDRFSAERTGGSVSTLTIQRTQQEDSAVYLCASSPGQGHTEAFFGQGTRLTVV.